These 32 T cell receptor beta chains were all obtained from the same sample, sequenced in a study of Ad26.COV2.S vaccination and SARS-CoV-2 variants. The method was immunoSEQ multiplex PCR; TCRdb's version includes in-frame clones alone and lacks a portion of them. The sample records 300,000 to 350,000 clones, 90% being singletons. Indicated treatment: over 15 received Ad26.COV2.S at low or high dose, single or two shots; 5 received placebo; per-sample allocation not given. The samples date from day 63 after the first vaccine or placebo injection. The sequenced sample was peripheral blood, obtained in a trial of Ad26.COV2.S vaccine versus placebo. The receptors were sampled from a person between 18 and 65 years old who received the Ad26.COV2.S COVID-19 vaccine or a placebo.

The genes are TRBV18 and TRBJ1-1; 9 positions agree with TRBD1. There are 15 residues in the CDR3. Trimming at V came to 0 bases and at J to 5 bases, leaving 4 bases not matched to a gene. CDR1 and CDR2 from the germline V gene are KGHSH and LQKENI. The CDR3 DNA reads TGTGCCAGCTCACCACCAGGGGGACAGGGAACTGAAGCTTTCTTT. This codes for CASSPPGGQGTEAFF.

The chain uses TRBV28 and TRBJ1-4; 8 positions agree with TRBD1. After removal of 8 bases from V and 5 bases from J, the junction contained 10 bases not matched to a gene. The germline V gene encodes CDR1 MDHEN and CDR2 SYDVKM. The CDR3 sequence is 15 residues long. CDR3 nucleotide sequence: TGTGCCAGCGGTATGGGACAGGCCTTAAATGAAAAACTGTTTTTT. It encodes CASGMGQALNEKLFF.

The V and J genes are TRBV19 and TRBJ2-5; 8 positions agree with TRBD2. Germline V gene data show CDR1 as LNHDA and CDR2 as SQIVND (reference sequence). CDR3 size: 13 residues. Unmatched junction bases numbered 1, after V lost 6 bases and J lost 1 base. The CDR3: CASRGTSQETQYF. The DNA of the CDR3 is TGTGCCAGTAGGGGGACTAGCCAAGAGACCCAGTACTTC.

The J gene is TRBJ2-3, the V gene TRBV18, with D possibly TRBD2 on 5 matching bases. Germline CDR1 is KGHSH and CDR2 is LQKENI. Trimming took off 0 bases at V and 0 bases at J, with 10 bases between the two ends. The length of the CDR3 is 16 residues. The CDR3 nucleotides are TGTGCCAGCTCACCACCGGGCGGGTTAAGCACAGATACGCAGTATTTT. Translating it yields CASSPPGGLSTDTQYF.

The chain uses TRBV14 and TRBJ2-1, with 8 bases matching TRBD1. V lost 2 bases and J lost 2; bases outside the gene matches: 5. The CDR3 extends over 16 amino acids. CDR1 SGHDN and CDR2 FVKESK come from the germline V gene. CDR3 region: CASSQHPRGPYNEQFF. DNA for the CDR3: TGTGCCAGCAGCCAACATCCCAGGGGGCCCTACAATGAGCAGTTCTTC.

The chain is built from TRBV15 and TRBJ2-7, with 7 bases aligning to TRBD1. Germline V gives CDR1 LNHNV, CDR2 YYDKDF (reference sequence). The V and J ends lost 8 bases and 3 bases, in that order; junction bases with no gene match: 7. The CDR3 sequence is 13 residues long. The CDR3 loop is CATRTGASYEQYV. The DNA of the CDR3 is TGTGCCACCCGAACAGGGGCTAGCTACGAGCAGTACGTC.

This clone was observed once. This chain links TRBV19 with TRBJ2-4; 9 bases match TRBD1. The germline V gene has CDR1 LNHDA and CDR2 SQIVND (reference sequence). With V trimmed by 7 bases and J by 7 bases, 5 bases remained unmatched. The CDR3 runs to 13 residues. The CDR3, as DNA: TGTGCCAGTACGGGACAGGGCTGGAACATTCAGTACTTC. Translating it yields CASTGQGWNIQYF.

This chain uses TRBV25-1 with TRBJ1-5, with D maybe TRBD1 (5 bases). Germline lookup yields CDR1 MGHDK and CDR2 SYGVNS. V lost 10 bases to trimming and J lost 3 bases, with 16 bases between them. This CDR3 comprises 14 residues. The CDR3 spells CATTNDSLNQPQHF. For the CDR3, the DNA is TGTGCCACCACAAACGACAGCCTCAATCAGCCCCAGCATTTT.

This clone showed up just once. Here the CDR3 DNA reads TGTGCCAGCAGGGGGGTGGTGAACACTGAAGCTTTCTTT. Its protein is CASRGVVNTEAFF. This chain links TRBV5-4 with TRBJ1-1; maybe TRBD1 (5 bases). Germline-derived CDR1 and CDR2 are SGHNT and YYREEE (reference sequence). CDR3 length: 13 residues. V was clipped by 5 bases and J by 0 bases, with 8 bases between them.

A single count supports this clone. The CDR3 sequence: CAISEPGVYEQYV. Written as DNA, the CDR3 is TGTGCCATCAGTGAGCCCGGGGTCTACGAGCAGTACGTC. The genes are TRBV10-3 and TRBJ2-7; tentative D call: TRBD2 (5 bases). The CDR3 is 13 residues long. The ends were cut back, 2 bases at V and 3 bases at J, with 8 bases in the middle. Germline-derived CDR1 and CDR2 are ENHRY and SYGVKD.

This CDR3 is CASSLRAIPQNTEAFF. The CDR3 coding sequence is TGCGCCAGCAGCTTGAGAGCAATCCCTCAGAACACTGAAGCTTTCTTT. The genes are TRBV5-1 and TRBJ1-1; unclear D gene. The CDR3 has 16 residues. V was pared by 1 base and J by 1 base, with 14 bases between. Germline V CDR1 and CDR2: SGHRS, YFSETQ.

The rearrangement links TRBV11-2 to TRBJ2-3, with D possibly being TRBD2 (6 bases). This CDR3 region has 19 residues. V lost 5 bases and J lost 1, with 25 bases in between. The germline V gene has CDR1 SGHAT and CDR2 FQNNGV. The CDR3 reads CASSPARPKGSSGTDTQYF. In nucleotides, the CDR3 is TGTGCCAGCAGCCCGGCACGCCCAAAGGGGTCTAGCGGCACAGATACGCAGTATTTT.

The chain carries TRBV7-3 and TRBJ2-2, with D hard to call. The CDR3 is made up of 14 amino acids. Germline values: CDR1 SGHTA, CDR2 FQGTGA. V lost 2 bases, J lost 2 bases, and 6 bases lay in between. CDR3 bases: TGTGCCAGCAGCTTACAGGTTAACACCGGGGAGCTGTTTTTT. This codes for CASSLQVNTGELFF.

The chain has TRBV12-3 or TRBV12-4 and TRBJ2-7; perhaps TRBD2 as D (6 bases). V was shortened by 7 bases and J by 1 base, with 11 bases between the two germline ends. There are 13 residues in the CDR3. CDR3 in amino acids: CASMGGSSYEQYF. The CDR3 DNA sequence: TGTGCCAGCATGGGAGGCTCTTCCTACGAGCAGTACTTC.

V and J are TRBV30 and TRBJ2-3; TRBD2 matches 16 bases. J gave up 2 bases and V 3 bases, and 14 bases lay outside the gene matches. This CDR3 spans 20 amino acids. The germline V gene has CDR1 GTSNPN and CDR2 SVGIG (reference sequence). The CDR3 sequence: CAWRVPGTSGRGYITDTQYF. The CDR3 DNA is TGTGCCTGGAGGGTTCCCGGGACTAGCGGGAGGGGGTATATCACAGATACGCAGTATTTT.

V and J are TRBV27 and TRBJ1-5; TRBD1 matches 8 bases. Trimming took 5 bases from V and 4 from J; bases not matched to a gene: 10. In germline, CDR1 is MNHEY, CDR2 SMNVEV (reference sequence). The CDR3 covers 16 residues. The CDR3 coding sequence is TGTGCCAGCAGTACCACCGACAGGGGCGCAAATCAGCCCCAGCATTTT. The encoded protein is CASSTTDRGANQPQHF.

CDR3 nucleotides: TGCGCCAGCAGCTTGGTTACACAGGGGAACACTGAAGCTTTCTTT. Amino acid sequence: CASSLVTQGNTEAFF. The chain uses TRBV5-1 and TRBJ1-1; tentatively, D is TRBD1 (6 bases). The CDR3 has 15 residues. V was clipped by 0 bases and J by 1 base, with 10 bases between them. The germline V gene encodes CDR1 SGHRS and CDR2 YFSETQ.

The chain uses TRBV2 and TRBJ2-2; D is unresolved. The CDR3 runs to 13 residues. V gave up 8 bases and J gave up 2 bases, with 9 bases separating them. From germline, CDR1 is SNHLY and CDR2 FYNNEI. CDR3 in amino acids: CASLGKNTGELFF. DNA of the CDR3: TGTGCCAGCCTCGGCAAAAACACCGGGGAGCTGTTTTTT.

The gene calls are TRBV19 and TRBJ1-5; D is perhaps TRBD1 (5 bases). Trimming cost V 3 bases and J 10 bases, with 13 bases left between them. This CDR3 comprises 13 residues. CDR1 and CDR2 (germline): LNHDA, SQIVND (reference sequence). The DNA of the CDR3 is TGTGCCAGTAGTATTGGGCCCGGGACTCCCCAGCATTTT. Translating it yields CASSIGPGTPQHF.

V and J are TRBV6-4 and TRBJ1-6; D unclear. The CDR3 sequence is 18 residues long. The germline V and J ends were trimmed by 3 bases and 0 bases, with 15 bases remaining between them. Per germline, CDR1 MRHNA and CDR2 SNTAGT. Here the CDR3 reads CASSERLWESSYNSPLHF. CDR3 in DNA: TGTGCCAGCAGTGAGCGACTTTGGGAGAGCTCCTATAATTCACCCCTCCACTTT.

The CDR3 loop reads CAWSLWGRAYNEQFF. CDR3 sequence (DNA): TGTGCCTGGAGTCTCTGGGGGCGCGCTTACAATGAGCAGTTCTTC. The chain uses TRBV30 and TRBJ2-1; D may be TRBD1 (6 bases). This CDR3 has 15 amino acids. The germline CDR1 and CDR2 sequences are GTSNPN and SVGIG (reference sequence). Trimming shortened V by 2 bases and J by 4 bases, and 15 bases separated the two germline ends.

The V call is TRBV19, the J call TRBJ2-4; 8 bases line up with TRBD1. CDR1 and CDR2 from the germline V gene are LNHDA and SQIVND (reference sequence). V gave up 5 bases and J gave up 5 bases; unmatched junction bases: 5. The CDR3 totals 14 residues. The CDR3 sequence is CASSLDRGENIQYF. The CDR3 DNA follows: TGTGCCAGTAGTCTCGACAGGGGAGAAAACATTCAGTACTTC. Combining the CDR3 with reference TRBV19 and TRBJ2-4 gives the whole variable domain DGGITQSPKYLFRKEGQNVTLSCEQNLNHDAMYWYRQDPGQGLRLIYYSQIVNDFQKGDIAEGYSVSREKKESFPLTVTSAQKNPTAFYLCASSLDRGENIQYFGAGTRLSVL.

In its sample, this clone was seen once. The genes are TRBV9 and TRBJ1-3, with a possible D match to TRBD1 (6 bases). The CDR3 sequence is 21 residues long. V dropped 2 bases and J dropped 5 bases, with 32 bases sitting between them. Germline CDR1 is SGDLS and CDR2 is YYNGEE. CDR3 DNA: TGTGCCAGCAGCGTTGGGTCAGGGGTTAGTCGCTTTAATCCTCGAAGAAACACCATATATTTT. Its protein product is CASSVGSGVSRFNPRRNTIYF. Using reference TRBV9 and TRBJ1-3 for the parts outside the CDR3, the full variable domain is DSGVTQTPKHLITATGQRVTLRCSPRSGDLSVYWYQQSLDQGLQFLIQYYNGEERAKGNILERFSAQQFPDLHSELNLSSLELGDSALYFCASSVGSGVSRFNPRRNTIYFGEGSWLTVV.

This CDR3 reads CASSSTRQGMWDEQFF. CDR3 DNA sequence: TGTGCCAGCAGCTCCACGCGACAGGGGATGTGGGATGAGCAGTTCTTC. This chain joins TRBV7-9 and TRBJ2-1, with 8 bases aligning to TRBD1. The germline V gene has CDR1 SEHNR and CDR2 FQNEAQ (reference sequence). With V trimmed by 4 bases and J by 8 bases, 13 bases remained unmatched. This CDR3 spans 16 amino acids.

V is TRBV10-1 and J is TRBJ2-7, with 9 bases matching TRBD1. Losses at the gene ends were 0 bases for V and 1 base for J; bases not matched to a gene: 1. The germline CDR1 and CDR2 sequences are WNHNN and SYGVQD (reference sequence). The CDR3 is made up of 15 amino acids. CDR3 sequence: CASSESGTGSYEQYF. CDR3 in DNA: TGCGCCAGCAGTGAGTCCGGGACAGGGTCCTACGAGCAGTACTTC.

V is TRBV19 and J is TRBJ2-6; D not resolved. The CDR3 is 15 residues long. Germline V gives CDR1 LNHDA, CDR2 SQIVND (reference sequence). Trimming shortened V by 1 base and J by 0 bases, and 4 bases separated the two germline ends. The CDR3 is CASSIVLSGANVLTF. DNA for the CDR3: TGTGCCAGTAGTATAGTTCTCTCTGGGGCCAACGTCCTGACTTTC.

The V call is TRBV5-4, the J call TRBJ1-1, with D possibly being TRBD1 (5 bases). The CDR3 has 13 residues. Trimming pared 8 bases from V and 4 bases from J, leaving 15 bases between. Germline V gene sequence: CDR1 SGHNT, CDR2 YYREEE (reference sequence). In nucleotides, the CDR3 is TGTGCCAGTGTTATGGGGGGAAGCACTGAAGCTTTCTTT. Translated, it gives CASVMGGSTEAFF. Full variable domain (outside the CDR3, taken from reference TRBV5-4 and TRBJ1-1): ETGVTQSPTHLIKTRGQQVTLRCSSQSGHNTVSWYQQALGQGPQFIFQYYREEENGRGNFPPRFSGLQFPNYSSELNVNALELDDSALYLCASVMGGSTEAFFGQGTRLTVV.

The rearrangement uses TRBV2 and TRBJ1-5, with D possibly matching TRBD1 (6 bases). CDR1 is SNHLY and CDR2 is FYNNEI in the germline V gene. Trimming took 4 bases from V and 4 from J, leaving 8 bases between them. The CDR3 is 13 residues long. CDR3 amino acids: CASSAGTNQPQHF. The CDR3 DNA sequence: TGTGCCAGCAGTGCAGGGACAAATCAGCCCCAGCATTTT. Full variable domain (outside the CDR3, taken from reference TRBV2 and TRBJ1-5): EPEVTQTPSHQVTQMGQEVILRCVPISNHLYFYWYRQILGQKVEFLVSFYNNEISEKSEIFDDQFSVERPDGSNFTLKIRSTKLEDSAMYFCASSAGTNQPQHFGDGTRLSIL.

V is TRBV18 and J is TRBJ2-5; 7 bases agree with TRBD1. V lost 2 bases, J lost 2 bases, and 2 bases stayed unmatched. This CDR3 has 14 residues. The germline gives CDR1 KGHSH, CDR2 LQKENI. The CDR3 DNA reads as TGTGCCAGCTCACCAGGGACAGCGCAAGAGACCCAGTACTTC. This sequence encodes CASSPGTAQETQYF. Using reference TRBV18 and TRBJ2-5 for the parts outside the CDR3, the full variable domain is NAGVMQNPRHLVRRRGQEARLRCSPMKGHSHVYWYRQLPEEGLKFMVYLQKENIIDESGMPKERFSAEFPKEGPSILRIQQVVRGDSAAYFCASSPGTAQETQYFGPGTRLLVL.

The table lists this clone with a count of one. The CDR3 nucleotides read TGTGCCAGCAGCTTAGGGACAGTGTGGTCCACCGGGGAGCTGTTTTTT. This codes for CASSLGTVWSTGELFF. This rearrangement joins TRBV7-2 to TRBJ2-2; a weak D match, TRBD1 (6 bases). Germline V gives CDR1 SGHTA, CDR2 FQGNSA. With 1 base removed from V and 4 bases from J, the gap between germline ends came to 13 bases. CDR3 length: 16 residues. The full variable domain, in which reference TRBV7-2 and TRBJ2-2 provide the parts outside the CDR3, is GAGVSQSPSNKVTEKGKDVELRCDPISGHTALYWYRQSLGQGLEFLIYFQGNSAPDKSGLPSDRFSAERTGGSVSTLTIQRTQQEDSAVYLCASSLGTVWSTGELFFGEGSRLTVL.

The chain couples TRBV7-9 to TRBJ2-4, with 9 bases lining up with TRBD2. The CDR3 is made up of 17 amino acids. Germline loops: CDR1 SEHNR, CDR2 FQNEAQ (reference sequence). V lost 5 bases and J lost 9; bases outside the gene matches: 17. This chain's CDR3 is CASSPALTSGIGGIQYF. DNA for the CDR3: TGTGCCAGCAGCCCGGCCCTGACTAGCGGCATCGGTGGCATTCAGTACTTC.

This clone was found once. The CDR3 region has the DNA TGCGCCAGCAGCCAAGACGGGTTGGGGTCGCTTCTTAGAAAACGGGCGGACACTGAAGCTTTCTTT. This gives the protein CASSQDGLGSLLRKRADTEAFF. The V gene is TRBV4-1, the J gene TRBJ1-1, with no clear D. Looked up from germline, CDR1 is MGHRA and CDR2 is YSYEKL. Trimming shortened V by 0 bases and J by 3 bases, and 32 bases separated the two germline ends. The CDR3 is 22 amino acids.